This TCR beta chain was obtained from a study of T-cell reconstitution after alpha-beta-depleted transplantation in children (dated by TCRdb to the mid-2010s). Context from the whole study: T-cell immune reconstitution after TCRalphabeta/CD19-depleted allogeneic hematopoietic cell transplantation in children was quantitatively tracked in the study by means of TCR repertoire profiling.

The method behind the library was PCR. These reads were obtained on an Illumina HiSeq 2500. TCR libraries were prepared with molecular barcoding, using unique molecular identifiers to normalize TCRbeta repertoire quantification. TCRdb reprocessing: public reads trimmed at Q25 with fastp, clones called with MiXCR, in-frame beta chains kept. Rows with a matching CDR3 protein are joined into one entry that keeps the most common DNA and genes. This sample gives roughly 610,000 distinct CDR3 sequences in total; more than 9% of them show up just once. Together, the top ten hold 3.5% to 5% of the sample. Measured from the cysteine to the phenylalanine, the CDR3 is 15 residues long. Kept here is only the CDR3 DNA, which spans 45 bases and is read in frame from base 1. V lost 5 bases and J lost 5 bases, and the count of bases not matched to a germline gene is 8. According to the germline V gene, CDR1 reads MNHNS and CDR2 reads SASEGT.

A remark on this clonotype: It has no known antigen specificity. No base qualities exist here, and no much larger clone lies one base off it.

The chain couples TRBV6-1 to TRBJ1-1, and 10 bases in between align with TRBD1. This TCR was recovered from a human donor who donated a stem cell graft to a child with acute myeloid leukemia. The specimen was PBMCs from the stem cell graft donor, collected from the stem cell graft. In nucleotides, the sequence is TGTGCCAGCAGTACCCCGACAGGGGGCTTAACTGAAGCTTTCTTT. It specifies CASSTPTGGLTEAFF.